The 20 T cell receptor beta chains given below trace back to one sample, sequenced in a study of blood T cell repertoires in COVID-19. The method was immunoSEQ multiplex PCR; TCRdb's version includes in-frame clones alone and lacks a portion of them. The sample lists about 16,000 clones, roughly 93% occurring once. Sequenced sample: peripheral blood. These receptor sequences come from a human donor in a cohort sampled during active COVID-19.

V gene TRBV4-2 combines with J gene TRBJ2-3; 7 nucleotides match TRBD2. The CDR3 totals 15 residues. In germline, CDR1 is LGHNA, CDR2 YNFKEQ. V gave up 0 bases and J gave up 6 bases; unmatched junction bases: 6. The CDR3 reads CASSQDGGSVDTQYF. The CDR3 DNA reads as TGTGCCAGCAGCCAAGACGGCGGGAGCGTGGATACGCAGTATTTT.

The J gene is TRBJ2-7, the V gene TRBV7-6; D gene ambiguous. CDR3 size: 13 residues. Trimming stripped 5 bases from V and 2 bases from J, with 10 bases between. Germline V gene sequence: CDR1 SGHVS, CDR2 FNYEAQ. The CDR3 protein is CASSLHTAYEQYF. The CDR3 DNA follows: TGTGCCAGCAGCCTGCACACAGCCTACGAGCAGTACTTC.

This chain links TRBV2 with TRBJ2-3, with a tentative D call TRBD2 (5 bases). Trimming stripped 1 base from V and 1 base from J, with 6 bases between. This CDR3 is built from 14 residues. The germline gives CDR1 SNHLY, CDR2 FYNNEI. The CDR3 sequence is CASSEGGGTDTQYF. CDR3 sequence (DNA): TGTGCCAGCAGTGAAGGGGGAGGCACAGATACGCAGTATTTT.

V is TRBV9 and J is TRBJ2-7; 11 bases fit TRBD2. V lost 0 bases and J lost 3; bases outside the gene matches: 14. This CDR3 comprises 19 residues. Germline-derived CDR1 and CDR2 are SGDLS and YYNGEE. CDR3 residues: CASSVGYGTSGTWGYEQYF. The CDR3 coding sequence is TGTGCCAGCAGCGTAGGATACGGGACTAGCGGAACCTGGGGCTACGAGCAGTACTTC.

This clone was recorded only once. Here the CDR3 DNA reads TGCGCCAGCAGCCAAGTCAGGGGGACGGCAGATACGCAGTATTTT. Its protein is CASSQVRGTADTQYF. This chain connects TRBV4-1 to TRBJ2-3; 7 bases are shared with TRBD1. The V and J ends lost 1 base and 4 bases, in that order; junction bases with no gene match: 5. The CDR3 length is 15 residues. Germline CDR1 reads MGHRA; CDR2 reads YSYEKL.

The gene calls are TRBV29-1 and TRBJ1-4; the match to TRBD1 covers 9 bases. The CDR3 runs 12 residues. Per the germline V gene, CDR1 is SQVTM and CDR2 is ANQGSEA. V lost 7 bases, J lost 6 bases, and 3 bases stayed unmatched. DNA of the CDR3: TGCAGCGCACAGGGGGCTCATGAAAAACTGTTTTTT. It yields the protein CSAQGAHEKLFF. Full variable domain (remainder filled in from reference TRBV29-1 and TRBJ1-4): SAVISQKPSRDICQRGTSLTIQCQVDSQVTMMFWYRQQPGQSLTLIATANQGSEATYESGFVIDKFPISRPNLTFSTLTVSNMSPEDSSIYLCSAQGAHEKLFFGSGTQLSVL.

The sample holds one count of this clone. The chain employs TRBV29-1 and TRBJ2-2; possible D gene TRBD1, 6 bases. The CDR3 is made up of 17 amino acids. Germline V CDR1 and CDR2: SQVTM, ANQGSEA. The V and J ends lost 7 bases and 5 bases respectively, with 26 bases between them. The chain's CDR3 is CSAEGPDRGRGTGELFF. CDR3 DNA sequence: TGCAGCGCCGAGGGGCCCGACCGGGGAAGGGGGACCGGGGAGCTGTTTTTT.

V is TRBV28 and J is TRBJ1-1; D gene ambiguous. V was clipped by 5 bases and J by 1 base, with 11 bases between them. CDR1 is MDHEN, CDR2 SYDVKM, per germline. The CDR3 is 14 residues long. CDR3 bases: TGTGCCAGCAGTCCCCGACATACGAACACTGAAGCTTTCTTT. Translating gives CASSPRHTNTEAFF.

The rearrangement links TRBV19 to TRBJ2-7, with D perhaps TRBD1 (5 bases). CDR1 is LNHDA and CDR2 is SQIVND in the germline V gene (reference sequence). The CDR3 is 13 residues long. V was clipped by 1 base and J by 3 bases, with 7 bases between them. The CDR3 sequence is CASSIGTGYEQYF. As DNA, the CDR3 is TGTGCCAGTAGTATAGGCACAGGCTACGAGCAGTACTTC.

The sample holds one count of this clone. The rearrangement joins TRBV29-1 to TRBJ2-3; the match to TRBD2 covers 8 bases. Germline CDR1 and CDR2: SQVTM and ANQGSEA. The ends lost 0 bases at V and 2 bases at J; junction bases unmatched: 10. The CDR3 loop spans 17 amino acids. The CDR3 region has the DNA TGCAGCGTTGAAGATAGGAAGGTAGCGGGGTACACAGATACGCAGTATTTT. Amino acids: CSVEDRKVAGYTDTQYF.

The chain uses TRBV11-2 and TRBJ2-7; D remains ambiguous. The CDR3 consists of 11 residues. V lost 5 bases, J lost 7 bases, and 9 bases lay in between. CDR1 is SGHAT and CDR2 is FQNNGV in the germline V gene. The CDR3 loop is CASSLSPEQYF. The CDR3 nucleotides read TGTGCCAGCAGCCTTAGCCCTGAGCAGTACTTC.

The chain is built from TRBV7-9 and TRBJ2-7; 7 nucleotides agree with TRBD1. The CDR3 sequence is 12 residues long. J was trimmed by 2 bases and V by 8 bases; bases with no gene match: 3. Germline V gene sequence: CDR1 SEHNR, CDR2 FQNEAQ (reference sequence). The chain's CDR3 is CASSGQTYEQYF. CDR3 nucleotides: TGTGCCAGCTCGGGACAGACCTACGAGCAGTACTTC.

This chain connects TRBV6-1 to TRBJ2-7, with D tentatively TRBD1 (6 bases). The germline V and J ends were trimmed by 2 bases and 7 bases, with 18 bases remaining between them. Germline assignment: CDR1 MNHNS and CDR2 SASEGT. The CDR3 runs 15 residues. CDR3: CASSEWGQGSVEQYF. Here the CDR3 DNA reads TGTGCCAGCAGTGAATGGGGCCAGGGGTCTGTAGAGCAGTACTTC.

V and J are TRBV18 and TRBJ1-5; possible D gene TRBD1, 5 bases. The length of the CDR3 is 15 residues. V lost 4 bases to trimming and J lost 4 bases, with 14 bases between them. Germline V gene sequence: CDR1 KGHSH, CDR2 LQKENI. The chain's CDR3 is CASSQVGQGNQPQHF. The CDR3 DNA follows: TGTGCCAGCTCACAGGTGGGGCAAGGGAATCAGCCCCAGCATTTT.

The V and J genes are TRBV19 and TRBJ2-7; D might be TRBD2 (6 bases). The CDR3 has 17 amino acids. The germline V and J ends were trimmed by 4 bases and 2 bases, with 21 bases remaining between them. CDR1 is LNHDA and CDR2 is SQIVND in the germline V gene (reference sequence). This CDR3 reads CASSRTWTGVGTYEQYF. CDR3 DNA: TGTGCCAGTAGTAGGACCTGGACGGGAGTGGGGACCTACGAGCAGTACTTC.

This clone was counted once. The chain uses TRBV6-2 or TRBV6-3 and TRBJ2-7; D gene ambiguous. CDR1 and CDR2 from the germline V gene are MNHEY and SVGEGT. The CDR3 contains 14 residues. V was clipped by 2 bases and J by 2 bases, with 10 bases between them. CDR3 loop: CASSYPGRTYEQYF. The CDR3 bases are TGTGCCAGCAGTTACCCGGGTCGAACCTACGAGCAGTACTTC.

The J gene is TRBJ2-7, the V gene TRBV9, with no clear D. Trimming removed 1 base at V and 3 bases at J, with 11 bases between. Germline CDR1 is SGDLS and CDR2 is YYNGEE. The CDR3 length is 14 residues. This chain's CDR3 is CASSVRDFDYEQYF. The DNA of the CDR3 is TGTGCCAGCAGCGTACGCGACTTCGACTACGAGCAGTACTTC.

This clone was observed a few times. The rearrangement joins TRBV18 to TRBJ2-1; 8 nucleotides agree with TRBD2. V lost 4 bases and J lost 0; bases outside the gene matches: 2. The CDR3 runs 15 residues. CDR1 KGHSH and CDR2 LQKENI come from the germline V gene. For the CDR3, the DNA is TGTGCCAGCTCACTAGCGGGATACTCCTACAATGAGCAGTTCTTC. Translation: CASSLAGYSYNEQFF.

In this sample, this clone turned up once. The CDR3 is CSVIKQGGSNEKLFF. CDR3 nucleotides: TGCAGCGTAATCAAACAGGGGGGAAGCAATGAAAAACTGTTTTTT. The chain is built from TRBV29-1 and TRBJ1-4, with 8 bases fitting TRBD1. The CDR3 sequence is 15 residues long. Germline CDR1 and CDR2: SQVTM and ANQGSEA. V shed 6 bases and J 5 bases; nucleotides not matched to a gene: 11. Looking up the rest from reference TRBV29-1 and TRBJ1-4 gives the full variable domain: SAVISQKPSRDICQRGTSLTIQCQVDSQVTMMFWYRQQPGQSLTLIATANQGSEATYESGFVIDKFPISRPNLTFSTLTVSNMSPEDSSIYLCSVIKQGGSNEKLFFGSGTQLSVL.

This clone has just a few counts. The chain combines TRBV2 with TRBJ1-6, with 11 bases lining up with TRBD1. CDR3 length: 16 amino acids. Germline V gene data show CDR1 as SNHLY and CDR2 as FYNNEI. The J segment lost 9 bases and the V segment lost 7 bases, leaving 11 bases of the junction unmatched. This chain's CDR3 is CASTLGQGGSGSPLHF. The CDR3, as DNA: TGTGCCAGCACTCTGGGACAGGGGGGATCAGGTTCACCCCTCCACTTT.